This note documents a single TCR beta chain sequence. The PCR contained 60 Vbeta and 13 Jbeta primers. Measured with immunoSEQ multiplex PCR; TCRdb has only the in-frame clones, and not every one. Counted here are a few hundred thousand clones, approximately 80% occurring once; the ten biggest clones make up about 3.1%. The data originate from a study of cytomegalovirus exposure and HLA in healthy donors. This TCR derives from a man aged 25-45 years in good health and CMV-seronegative. The sequenced sample was PBMCs.

This CDR3 is CASNPLTVPNSPLHF. CDR3 in DNA: TGTGCCAGCAACCCATTAACGGTGCCCAATTCACCCCTCCACTTT. The chain is built from TRBV2 and TRBJ1-6; unclear D gene. The V end lost 7 bases, the J end lost 7 bases, and 17 bases lay between the germline ends. This CDR3 region has 15 residues. Germline values: CDR1 SNHLY, CDR2 FYNNEI.